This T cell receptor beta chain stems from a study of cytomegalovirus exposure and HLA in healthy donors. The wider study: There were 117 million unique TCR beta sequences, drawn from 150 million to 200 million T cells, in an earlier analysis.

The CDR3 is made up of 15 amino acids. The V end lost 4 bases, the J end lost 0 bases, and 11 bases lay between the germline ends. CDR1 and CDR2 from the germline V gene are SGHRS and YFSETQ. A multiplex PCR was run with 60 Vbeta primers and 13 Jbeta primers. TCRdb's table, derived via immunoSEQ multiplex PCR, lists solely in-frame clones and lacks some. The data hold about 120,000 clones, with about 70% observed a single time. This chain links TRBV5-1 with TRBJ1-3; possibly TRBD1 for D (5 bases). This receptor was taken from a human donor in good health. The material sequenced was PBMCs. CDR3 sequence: CASSPGQHSGNTIYF. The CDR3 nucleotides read TGCGCCAGCAGCCCTGGACAACACTCTGGAAACACCATATATTTT.